This is a list of T cell receptor beta chains from one sample in a study of cytomegalovirus exposure and HLA in healthy donors. Libraries were prepared by immunoSEQ multiplex PCR; TCRdb keeps only in-frame clonotypes and omits some of them. The sample lists roughly 290,000 clones, about 90% occurring once. Sequenced: PBMCs. These receptors were taken from a woman younger than 35 in good health and CMV-seronegative. The CDR3 runs from the conserved cysteine through the conserved F or W. Fields, in order: D gene, V gene, J gene, clone size, CDR3 DNA, CDR3 protein. A D gene is named only where the DNA matches it firmly. Expanded clones get a size class; other rows say once, few or many, or leave the size out.

TRBD2	TRBV7-6	TRBJ2-1	-	TGTGCCAGCACCCGTCTAGCGGGGGTGTCCTACAATGAGCAGTTCTTC	CASTRLAGVSYNEQFF
TRBD1	TRBV7-9	TRBJ1-2	-	TGTGCCAGCAGCTTCCTCGGGACAGATTTTAGGACGGCAAACTATGGCTACACCTTC	CASSFLGTDFRTANYGYTF
TRBD1	TRBV12-5	TRBJ1-1	-	TGTGCTAGTGGGGCGACAGGGGGCCAGAACACTGAAGCTTTCTTT	CASGATGGQNTEAFF
TRBD1	TRBV2	TRBJ1-1	-	TGTGCCAGCAGTGCGGGACAGGGCCTGAACACTGAAGCTTTCTTT	CASSAGQGLNTEAFF
TRBD1	TRBV20-1	TRBJ1-2	-	TGCAGTGCTTGGACAGGGGATGGCTACACCTTC	CSAWTGDGYTF
-	TRBV6-5	TRBJ2-7	once	TGTGCCAGCAGCGACAGGGAGGTGAGTGGCTACGAGCAGTACTTC	CASSDREVSGYEQYF
TRBD2	TRBV5-6	TRBJ2-3	-	TGTGCCAGCAGACGGATCCGAGGGGGACTAGGGGCAGATACGCAGTATTTT	CASRRIRGGLGADTQYF
TRBD1	TRBV6-5	TRBJ2-7	-	TGTGCCAGCAGTTACTCGCCGGACAGGCGCTACGAGCAGTACTTC	CASSYSPDRRYEQYF
TRBD1	TRBV29-1	TRBJ1-2	-	TGCAGCGTTGAAGAAACAGGGGGTGGCTACACCTTC	CSVEETGGGYTF
-	TRBV7-9	TRBJ2-5	-	TGTGCCAGCAGCTTCCCCGTGGGGCGAGAGACCCAGTACTTC	CASSFPVGRETQYF
TRBD1	TRBV19	TRBJ1-1	once	TGTGCCAGTATCCTCAGGGGGACTGAAGCTTTCTTT	CASILRGTEAFF
-	TRBV18	TRBJ1-1	-	TGTGCCAGCTCACCACGCGGGAACACTGAAGCTTTCTTT	CASSPRGNTEAFF
-	TRBV9	TRBJ2-2	-	TGTGCCAGCAGCGTAGGCCCGGGGGAGACCGGGGAGCTGTTTTTT	CASSVGPGETGELFF
TRBD2	TRBV11-3	TRBJ2-1	-	TGTGCCAGCAGCTTAAGCGGGGGGGCCCTACGGAATGAGCAGTTCTTC	CASSLSGGALRNEQFF
-	TRBV15	TRBJ2-7	-	TGTGCCACCAGCAGCCTGCTCTGGCCCTACGAGCAGTACTTC	CATSSLLWPYEQYF
TRBD1	TRBV29-1	TRBJ1-1	-	TGCAGCGTTGGGACAGGGGGCGCGAAGAACACTGAAGCTTTCTTT	CSVGTGGAKNTEAFF
-	TRBV5-1	TRBJ2-3	once	TGCGCCAGCAGCTTGGCCACGGGGTACACAGATACGCAGTATTTT	CASSLATGYTDTQYF
TRBD2	TRBV9	TRBJ2-1	-	TGTGCCAGCAGCGGACCGGGACTAGCGGTTTTCAATGAGCAGTTCTTC	CASSGPGLAVFNEQFF
TRBD1	TRBV11-2	TRBJ2-7	-	TGTGCCAGCAGCCCGGGACAGGGCGCCTACGAGCAGTACTTC	CASSPGQGAYEQYF
-	TRBV9	TRBJ2-7	-	TGTGCCAGCAGCCCCCGAGCGGGTAATGAGCAGTACTTC	CASSPRAGNEQYF
-	TRBV10-3	TRBJ2-3	-	TGTGCCACGAAGGGGGGGACGTACACAGATACGCAGTATTTT	CATKGGTYTDTQYF
-	TRBV2	TRBJ1-3	-	TGTGCCAGCAGTGAAGAGAGGGGGACGTTCGGAAACACCATATATTTT	CASSEERGTFGNTIYF